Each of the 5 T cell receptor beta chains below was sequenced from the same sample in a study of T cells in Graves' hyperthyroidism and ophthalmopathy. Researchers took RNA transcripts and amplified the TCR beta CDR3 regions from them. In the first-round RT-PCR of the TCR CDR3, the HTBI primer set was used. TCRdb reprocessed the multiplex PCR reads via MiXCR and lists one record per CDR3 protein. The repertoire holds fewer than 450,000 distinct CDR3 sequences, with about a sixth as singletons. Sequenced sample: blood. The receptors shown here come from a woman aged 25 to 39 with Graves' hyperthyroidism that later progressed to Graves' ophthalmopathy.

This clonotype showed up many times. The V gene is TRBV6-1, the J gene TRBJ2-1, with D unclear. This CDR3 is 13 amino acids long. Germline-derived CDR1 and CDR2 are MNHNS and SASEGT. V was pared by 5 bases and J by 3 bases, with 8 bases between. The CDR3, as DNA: TGTGCCAGCAGTTTGTCTTACTACAATGAGCAGTTCTTC. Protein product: CASSLSYYNEQFF.

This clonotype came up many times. The CDR3 DNA reads as TGTGCCAGCAGTCTCCACGGTGTGAGAAAAGGCACTGAAGCTTTCTTT. Translation gives CASSLHGVRKGTEAFF. The chain has TRBV28 and TRBJ1-1; D is undetermined. This CDR3 comprises 16 residues. The V and J ends lost 5 bases and 4 bases respectively, with 20 bases between them. Germline V gene lookup returns CDR1 MDHEN and CDR2 SYDVKM.

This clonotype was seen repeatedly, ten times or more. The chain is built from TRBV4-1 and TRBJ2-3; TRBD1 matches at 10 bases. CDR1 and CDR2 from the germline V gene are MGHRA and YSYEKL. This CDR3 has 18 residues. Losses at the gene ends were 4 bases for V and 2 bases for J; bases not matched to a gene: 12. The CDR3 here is CASSRQHGTGALTDTQYF. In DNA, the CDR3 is TGCGCCAGCAGCCGTCAACACGGGACAGGGGCCCTCACAGATACGCAGTATTTT.

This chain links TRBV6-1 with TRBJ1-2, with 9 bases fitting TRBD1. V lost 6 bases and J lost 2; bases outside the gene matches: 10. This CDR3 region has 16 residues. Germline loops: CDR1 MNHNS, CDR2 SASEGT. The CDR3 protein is CASSSDRGQDNYGYTF. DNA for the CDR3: TGTGCCAGCAGCTCGGACAGGGGCCAGGACAACTATGGCTACACCTTC.

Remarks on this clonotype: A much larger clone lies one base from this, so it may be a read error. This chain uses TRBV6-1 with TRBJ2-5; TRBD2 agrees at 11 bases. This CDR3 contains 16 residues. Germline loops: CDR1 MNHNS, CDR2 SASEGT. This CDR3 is CASRFGTSGYQEIQYF. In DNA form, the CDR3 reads TGTGCCAGCAGATTTGGGACTAGCGGATATCAAGAGATCCAGTACTTC.